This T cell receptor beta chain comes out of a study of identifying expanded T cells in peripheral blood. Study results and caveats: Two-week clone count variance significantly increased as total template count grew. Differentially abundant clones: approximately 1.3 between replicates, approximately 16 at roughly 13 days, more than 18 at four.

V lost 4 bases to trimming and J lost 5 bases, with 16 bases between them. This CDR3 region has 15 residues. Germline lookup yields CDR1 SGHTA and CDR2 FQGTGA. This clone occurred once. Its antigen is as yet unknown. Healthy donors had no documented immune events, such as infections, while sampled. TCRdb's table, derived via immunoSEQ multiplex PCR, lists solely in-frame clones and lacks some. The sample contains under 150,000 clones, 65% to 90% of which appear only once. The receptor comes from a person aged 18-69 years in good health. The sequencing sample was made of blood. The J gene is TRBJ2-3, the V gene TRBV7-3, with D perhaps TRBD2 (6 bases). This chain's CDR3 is CASSSGVAYGDTQYF. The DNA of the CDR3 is TGTGCCAGCAGCTCGGGGGTGGCTTACGGAGATACGCAGTATTTT. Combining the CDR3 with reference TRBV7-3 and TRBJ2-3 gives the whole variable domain GAGVSQTPSNKVTEKGKYVELRCDPISGHTALYWYRQSLGQGPEFLIYFQGTGAADDSGLPNDRFFAVRPEGSVSTLKIQRTERGDSAVYLCASSSGVAYGDTQYFGPGTRLTVL.